The entry below describes one T cell receptor (beta chain). Sequencing was performed with immunoSEQ multiplex PCR; in TCRdb, only in-frame clones are kept and a portion is missing. Of 13,000 to 15,000 clones in the sample, about three fifths were seen once. This sample is drawn from a study of radiation and T cells in renal cell carcinoma. The sample's treatment: treatment-naive control, cytoreductive nephrectomy. Control tumors came from treatment-naive patients without prior radiation. Germline CDR1 reads SGHDT; CDR2 reads YYEEEE. The V gene lost 1 base and the J gene lost 1 base, with 6 bases spanning the gap. The length of the CDR3 is 15 residues.

This specimen consisted of tumor tissue, obtained from a patient whose treatment was nephrectomy without radiotherapy. The clonotype originates from a man between 60 and 75 years old with renal cell carcinoma. This chain joins TRBV5-6 and TRBJ2-6; no clear D gene. The DNA for the CDR3 is TGTGCCAGCAGCTTGATGGGATCTGGGGCCAACGTCCTGACTTTC. It translates to CASSLMGSGANVLTF.